This T cell receptor beta chain was profiled in a study of T-cell memory formation after mild COVID-19. Overall study results and limits: Pre-infection memory harbored some responding clones, suggesting cross-reactive memory joined. Whether day 37 second-wave clones are SARS-CoV-2-specific was not confirmed.

Germline V lookup: CDR1 SGDLS, CDR2 YYNGEE. The CDR3 totals 15 residues. V lost 6 bases to trimming and J lost 0 bases; unmatched junction nucleotides: 2. 5'RACE with constant-segment primers built TCRalpha and TCRbeta cDNA libraries with UMIs. MiXCR, applied by TCRdb to the 5' RACE reads, yields one record per CDR3 protein. The table lists roughly 130,000 distinct CDR3 sequences, approximately 17% of them singletons. This clonotype was picked up a small number of times. Its specificity is unknown. The gene calls are TRBV9 and TRBJ2-2, with 10 positions matching TRBD2. Input material: PBMCs or a T cell subset sorted from them (not recorded which). This TCR came from a young man who had mild COVID-19 (a few samples of this study predate the infection). Cell type and time point are not known. This CDR3 is CASTSGGANTGELFF. The CDR3 DNA is TGTGCCAGCACTAGCGGGGGAGCGAACACCGGGGAGCTGTTTTTT.